This section outlines one T cell receptor beta chain sequence together with its context. The CDR3 is 16 residues long. V gave up 5 bases and J gave up 2 bases; unmatched junction bases: 8. Germline CDR1 and CDR2: SGHTA and FQGNSA. In the original processing: The assay estimated nucleated cells by amplifying reference gene primers. Profiling relied on immunoSEQ multiplex PCR, and the TCRdb table lists in-frame clones only, not all of them. V, J and clone size reflect that table, while D and trimming were determined from the DNA. In the table there are 200,000 to 250,000 clones, roughly nine tenths of which are singletons. The sample comes from a study of blood T cell repertoires in COVID-19. Overall study: Spain, Italy and the United States supplied samples that represented acute and convalescent COVID-19. PBMCs, B-cell-depleted T cells, or T cells provided the cDNA or gDNA that made up the material.

The chain is built from TRBV7-2 and TRBJ2-2, with TRBD2 matching over 7 bases. Sequenced: peripheral blood. The source is a woman in her forties or fifties with acute or convalescent COVID-19. The CDR3 DNA is TGTGCCAGCAGCCCCCGGGGCGGGAGAAACACCGGGGAGCTGTTTTTT. Its protein product is CASSPRGGRNTGELFF.